Following are 2 T cell receptor beta chains from one sample sequenced in a study of blood T cells in healthy people across ages (dated by TCRdb to the mid-2010s). The library was obtained by 5' RACE. Reads for this sample came from an Illumina HiSeq 2500. The second PCR ran for about 7 to 11 cycles and used a J-beta primer mix along with a sample-barcoded 5' primer. TCRdb applied fastp at Q25 and MiXCR to the public reads, then kept only in-frame beta chains. Each entry merges the rows of one CDR3 protein and shows their most common DNA and genes. Counted in this sample were 1.6 million or so distinct CDR3 sequences; 34% of them appeared once. The ten largest account for over 9% of the sample. The sequencing input was blood. Every receptor here comes from a young woman in good health.

The V and J genes are TRBV27 and TRBJ2-5, with TRBD2 matching 15 bases. Germline V gene lookup returns CDR1 MNHEY and CDR2 SMNVEV (reference sequence). This CDR3 is 17 amino acids long. V lost 5 bases and J lost 11; bases outside the gene matches: 15. CDR3: CASSDTTGTSGGYEQYF. The CDR3 DNA sequence: TGTGCCAGCAGTGACACCACCGGGACTAGCGGGGGGTATGAGCAGTACTTC.

This clonotype showed up just once. V is TRBV3-1 and J is TRBJ2-1, with D possibly being TRBD1 (5 bases). V gave up 4 bases and J gave up 1 base, with 14 bases separating them. The germline gives CDR1 LGHDT, CDR2 YNNKEL (reference sequence). This CDR3 is 16 amino acids long. The CDR3 region has the DNA TGTGCCAGCAGCCTAAAGGGGCCTATTTCCTACAATGAGCAGTTCTTC. Residues: CASSLKGPISYNEQFF.